The clone carrying this T cell receptor beta chain was seen repeatedly, ten times or more. The target antigen is unknown. Regarding time point: persistent/refractory GD, antithyroid drugs over 5 years with positive TRAb. After RNA was extracted from PBMCs, the TCR library was made from it. In Xi'an, China, an endocrinology department was the source of patients. Combining iRepertoire HTBI primers with Arm-PCR of CDR3 regions, the authors built TCR beta libraries. TCRdb redid the calling of the multiplex PCR reads with MiXCR, one entry per CDR3 protein. This sample has more than 300,000 distinct CDR3 sequences, with roughly 25% found just once. The V gene lost 0 bases and the J gene lost 0 bases, with 9 bases spanning the gap. CDR1 is MNHEY, CDR2 SVGAGI, per germline. The CDR3 length is 15 residues. This record comes from a study of regulatory T cells in long-lasting Graves disease. The study's findings and limits: TRBV28, TRBJ1-2 and TRBJ2-5 were favored in persistent disease.

The V call is TRBV6-5, the J call TRBJ2-7; the D gene is possibly TRBD2 (5 bases). The TCR sequence derives from a woman aged 40 to 50 with Graves disease. Sequencing was performed on peripheral blood mononuclear cells (PBMCs), taken when the disease was refractory, from a patient treated with antithyroid drugs. CDR3 in DNA: TGTGCCAGCAGTTACTCGTTTGGAGGCTCCTACGAGCAGTACTTC. Translating gives CASSYSFGGSYEQYF.